Listed below are T cell receptor beta chains from one sample, sequenced in a study of T cell responses to AZD1222 COVID-19 vaccine. Clones were sequenced by immunoSEQ multiplex PCR, and TCRdb holds only the in-frame ones, with some missing. The data contain over 110,000 clones, under 95% of them singletons. Here the sequenced sample was peripheral blood, taken on day 0 of AZD1222 vaccination. All receptors come from an adult in good health. CDR3s include the opening cysteine and the closing phenylalanine or tryptophan. The D gene is left open where the match is weak. Some rows mark clone size as missing; the rest say once, few, many or name a class of expanded clone.

cdr3_length j_call v_call clone_size d_call cdr3_aa cdr3_nt
16 TRBJ1-5 TRBV27 - - CASSFISSAFDQPQHF TGTGCCAGCAGTTTTATATCGTCAGCCTTCGATCAGCCCCAGCATTTT
14 TRBJ1-5 TRBV6-5 - - CASSYSGGNQPQHF TGTGCCAGCAGTTACTCTGGGGGGAATCAGCCCCAGCATTTT
15 TRBJ1-1 TRBV5-1 - - CASSLDPGGGTEAFF TGCGCCAGCAGCTTGGACCCGGGGGGTGGCACTGAAGCTTTCTTT
14 TRBJ1-4 TRBV27 - - CASSSTFLGEKLFF TGTGCCAGCAGTTCGACATTTCTTGGCGAAAAACTGTTTTTT
12 TRBJ2-2 TRBV9 - - CASKGVAGELFF TGTGCCAGCAAGGGAGTCGCCGGGGAGCTGTTTTTT
14 TRBJ1-1 TRBV5-6 - - CASSTRVWVTEAFF TGTGCCAGCAGCACCAGGGTGTGGGTCACTGAAGCTTTCTTT
12 TRBJ1-6 TRBV6-1 - - CASSDRVSPLHF TGTGCCAGCAGTGACAGGGTTTCACCCCTCCACTTT
17 TRBJ2-3 TRBV21-1 - - CASSKDRREGHKDTQYF TGTGCCAGCAGCAAAGATCGGCGGGAGGGCCATAAAGATACGCAGTATTTT
15 TRBJ1-2 TRBV6-1 - - CASSEGSGVLKGYTF TGTGCCAGCAGTGAGGGTTCGGGGGTCCTCAAGGGCTACACCTTC
15 TRBJ1-5 TRBV6-5 - - CASNPFRGLNQPQHF TGTGCCAGCAACCCGTTCAGGGGACTTAATCAGCCCCAGCATTTT
14 TRBJ2-2 TRBV7-9 - - CAGSSGTPTGELFF TGTGCCGGATCTTCCGGGACCCCCACCGGGGAGCTGTTTTTT
13 TRBJ2-7 TRBV6-1 - TRBD1 CASSETGIYEQYF TGTGCCAGCAGTGAGACAGGGATCTACGAGCAGTACTTC
12 TRBJ1-2 TRBV5-1 - - CASSLRHYGYTF TGCGCCAGCAGCTTGCGACACTATGGCTACACCTTC
13 TRBJ1-1 TRBV7-2 - - CASSHPGGGRAFF TGTGCCAGCAGCCACCCGGGGGGCGGTCGAGCTTTCTTT
14 TRBJ1-5 TRBV2 - - CASSDNYSNQPQHF TGTGCCAGCAGTGACAACTATAGCAATCAGCCCCAGCATTTT
14 TRBJ2-3 TRBV11-2 - TRBD2 CASSLETSQDTQYF TGTGCCAGCAGCTTAGAGACTAGCCAGGATACGCAGTATTTT
14 TRBJ2-2 TRBV2 - - CASSEGGKTGELFF TGTGCCAGCAGTGAGGGGGGTAAGACCGGGGAGCTGTTTTTT
16 TRBJ2-5 TRBV7-3 - - CASSLGLRSSQETQYF TGTGCCAGCAGCTTAGGACTCAGATCTAGCCAAGAGACCCAGTACTTC
18 TRBJ2-2 TRBV5-1 - - CASSLEIPGGLGSGELFF TGCGCCAGCAGCTTGGAGATCCCGGGGGGCCTAGGGTCCGGGGAGCTGTTTTTT
11 TRBJ2-7 TRBV6-5 - - CASRSGWEQYF TGTGCCAGCAGATCCGGCTGGGAGCAGTACTTC
15 TRBJ2-6 TRBV5-1 once - CASSLAGSGANVLTF TGCGCCAGCAGCTTGGCGGGCTCTGGGGCCAACGTCCTGACTTTC
15 TRBJ2-7 TRBV11-2 - TRBD2 CASSLGAAGTLGQYF TGTGCCAGCAGCTTAGGGGCAGCGGGGACGTTGGGGCAGTACTTC
12 TRBJ1-2 TRBV28 - - CASISTGYGYTF TGTGCCAGCATCTCCACGGGGTATGGCTACACCTTC
13 TRBJ2-3 TRBV6-5 - - CASSPPRAGMQYF TGTGCCAGCTCCCCCCCGCGGGCGGGGATGCAGTATTTT
13 TRBJ1-1 TRBV12-3/TRBV12-4 - - CASSFRQVLEAFF TGTGCCAGCAGTTTCCGGCAGGTCCTTGAAGCTTTCTTT
14 TRBJ2-3 TRBV5-1 - - CASSVERATDTQYF TGCGCCAGCAGCGTGGAGAGGGCCACAGATACGCAGTATTTT
13 TRBJ1-1 TRBV13 - - CASSSPGTTEAFF TGTGCCAGCAGCTCCCCCGGGACCACTGAAGCTTTCTTT
14 TRBJ1-2 TRBV4-3 once - CASSQGTTIGGYTF TGCGCCAGCAGCCAAGGAACCACTATCGGTGGCTACACCTTC
12 TRBJ2-5 TRBV10-3 - - CAISAVGETQYF TGTGCCATCAGCGCAGTTGGGGAGACCCAGTACTTC
15 TRBJ2-5 TRBV19 - TRBD1 CASSKGAGYQETQYF TGTGCCAGTAGTAAGGGGGCCGGGTACCAAGAGACCCAGTACTTC
11 TRBJ2-4 TRBV6-5 - - CASSAKNIQYF TGTGCCAGCAGCGCTAAAAACATTCAGTACTTC
16 TRBJ1-5 TRBV6-5 - TRBD1 CASSSGTGNSNQPQHF TGTGCCAGCAGTTCCGGGACAGGTAATAGCAATCAGCCCCAGCATTTT
14 TRBJ1-2 TRBV9 - - CASSVGWGSYGYTF TGTGCCAGCAGCGTAGGGTGGGGGAGCTATGGCTACACCTTC
19 TRBJ1-6 TRBV4-3 few TRBD1 CASSQGQGFGYSYNSPLHF TGCGCCAGCAGCCAAGGACAGGGCTTTGGCTACTCCTATAATTCACCCCTCCACTTT